What follows are 9 T cell receptor beta chains derived from one specimen sequenced in a study of cytomegalovirus exposure and HLA in healthy donors. Profiled with immunoSEQ multiplex PCR; TCRdb holds only in-frame clones, not every one. The table records about 190,000 clones, 86% of them present only once. Sequencing input: PBMCs. The source of these receptors is a woman under 30 in good health and CMV-seronegative.

The chain is built from TRBV27 and TRBJ2-7, with TRBD1 identical over 7 bases. The CDR3 length is 16 residues. J lost 1 base, V lost 0 bases, and 6 bases had no gene match. From germline, CDR1 is MNHEY and CDR2 SMNVEV (reference sequence). CDR3 sequence: CASSLSLGQSSYEQYF. The CDR3 region has the DNA TGTGCCAGCAGTTTATCCTTGGGACAGAGTTCCTACGAGCAGTACTTC.

The J gene is TRBJ2-4, the V gene TRBV27, with TRBD1 matching 9 bases. From germline, CDR1 is MNHEY and CDR2 SMNVEV (reference sequence). This CDR3 has 17 amino acids. V lost 5 bases and J lost 1; bases outside the gene matches: 9. The CDR3 nucleotides are TGTGCCAGCAGTGCCATTAACAGGGGGCGCGCCAAAAACATTCAGTACTTC. Translated, it gives CASSAINRGRAKNIQYF.

CDR3: CASSPPRGANYGYTF. The CDR3 DNA follows: TGTGCCAGCAGCCCGCCGCGGGGGGCGAACTATGGCTACACCTTC. This chain connects TRBV7-9 to TRBJ1-2; tentative D call: TRBD1 (6 bases). The germline V gene has CDR1 SEHNR and CDR2 FQNEAQ (reference sequence). V was clipped by 5 bases and J by 2 bases, with 15 bases between them. The CDR3 is 15 amino acids.

The V and J genes are TRBV10-1 and TRBJ1-2; TRBD1 aligns across 10 bases. Germline V gene data show CDR1 as WNHNN and CDR2 as SYGVQD (reference sequence). CDR3 length: 13 residues. V lost 4 bases, J lost 8 bases, and 4 bases stayed unmatched. As DNA, the CDR3 is TGCGCCAGCAGTGGGGACAGGGGTACGGGCTACACCTTC. This encodes CASSGDRGTGYTF.

V is TRBV9 and J is TRBJ2-1; TRBD2 matches 12 bases. The germline CDR1 and CDR2 sequences are SGDLS and YYNGEE. Trimming at V came to 4 bases and at J to 6 bases, leaving 8 bases not matched to a gene. The CDR3 extends over 16 amino acids. The CDR3 loop is CASSKGLAGVSNEQFF. The CDR3 DNA reads TGTGCCAGCAGCAAGGGACTAGCGGGCGTTAGCAATGAGCAGTTCTTC.

This chain uses TRBV29-1 with TRBJ2-2; D not certain. The V and J ends lost 6 bases and 0 bases respectively, with 14 bases between them. The CDR3 has 15 residues. Germline lookup yields CDR1 SQVTM and CDR2 ANQGSEA. The CDR3 protein is CSVTISPPNTGELFF. DNA for the CDR3: TGCAGCGTAACTATTTCACCCCCGAACACCGGGGAGCTGTTTTTT.

The chain joins TRBV10-2 to TRBJ2-7, with D unresolved. The CDR3 sequence is 16 residues long. V dropped 4 bases and J dropped 0 bases, with 16 bases sitting between them. CDR1 and CDR2 from the germline V gene are WSHSY and SAAADI. The DNA of the CDR3 is TGCGCCAGCAGTGGAACCTTCAAGCGAAGCTCCTACGAGCAGTACTTC. It translates to CASSGTFKRSSYEQYF.

The gene calls are TRBV6-5 and TRBJ1-6, with 7 bases fitting TRBD1. This CDR3 contains 13 residues. The V segment lost 8 bases and the J segment 7 bases; nucleotides outside the gene matches: 5. From germline, CDR1 is MNHEY and CDR2 SVGAGI. Here the CDR3 reads CASHPGGNSPLHF. The DNA for the CDR3 is TGTGCCAGCCACCCAGGGGGGAATTCACCCCTCCACTTT.

The chain uses TRBV7-2 and TRBJ2-7; D possibly corresponds to TRBD1 (5 bases). V was pared by 5 bases and J by 5 bases, with 22 bases between. The germline V gene has CDR1 SGHTA and CDR2 FQGNSA. CDR3 size: 16 residues. The CDR3: CASSQTTGLGTHEQYF. The CDR3 DNA follows: TGTGCCAGCAGCCAAACCACAGGTTTGGGAACCCACGAGCAGTACTTC. Together with reference TRBV7-2 and TRBJ2-7, the CDR3 gives the full variable domain: GAGVSQSPSNKVTEKGKDVELRCDPISGHTALYWYRQSLGQGLEFLIYFQGNSAPDKSGLPSDRFSAERTGGSVSTLTIQRTQQEDSAVYLCASSQTTGLGTHEQYFGPGTRLTVT.